These 25 T cell receptor beta chains share one sample of origin, sequenced in a study of T cell responses to AZD1222 COVID-19 vaccine. The assay was immunoSEQ multiplex PCR, and TCRdb's table has in-frame clones only and misses some. In the table there are roughly 150,000 clones, 91% of which are singletons. Sequencing was performed on peripheral blood, taken 28 days after the second AZD1222 dose. The receptors derive from an adult who received the AZD1222 COVID-19 vaccine.

In this sample, this clone turned up once. The chain is built from TRBV14 and TRBJ2-3; maybe TRBD1 (6 bases). Germline CDR1 reads SGHDN; CDR2 reads FVKESK. V was shortened by 4 bases and J by 2 bases, with 10 bases between the two germline ends. The length of the CDR3 is 14 residues. The CDR3 sequence is CASSLWTVTDTQYF. CDR3 in DNA: TGTGCCAGCAGCCTATGGACAGTCACAGATACGCAGTATTTT.

About this clone itself: Additional DNA sequences in this sample encode the identical CDR3. The chain carries TRBV7-2 and TRBJ2-5; D is ambiguous. The V gene's germline CDR1 is SGHTA and CDR2 FQGNSA. V lost 3 bases to trimming and J lost 5 bases, with 7 bases between them. CDR3 length: 12 amino acids. This chain's CDR3 is CASSFPAETQYF. The CDR3 DNA follows: TGTGCCAGCAGCTTTCCGGCGGAGACCCAGTACTTC.

This chain joins TRBV5-4 and TRBJ1-6; unclear D gene. The CDR3 extends over 15 amino acids. V lost 4 bases and J lost 7, with 15 bases in between. Germline V gene lookup returns CDR1 SGHNT and CDR2 YYREEE (reference sequence). The CDR3 nucleotides are TGTGCCAGCAGCCCGCCGACGGGCTCCAATTCACCCCTCCACTTT. Translation: CASSPPTGSNSPLHF.

This clone appeared a few times. V gene TRBV28 combines with J gene TRBJ1-5, with TRBD1 matching 8 bases. The V gene end was trimmed by 4 bases and the J gene end by 4 bases; junction bases not matched to a gene: 9. Germline CDR1 is MDHEN and CDR2 is SYDVKM. The CDR3 loop spans 16 amino acids. CDR3 nucleotide sequence: TGTGCCAGCAGTTCAACCTACACAGGGGGAAATCAGCCCCAGCATTTT. Protein: CASSSTYTGGNQPQHF. Using reference TRBV28 and TRBJ1-5 for the parts outside the CDR3, the full variable domain is DVKVTQSSRYLVKRTGEKVFLECVQDMDHENMFWYRQDPGLGLRLIYFSYDVKMKEKGDIPEGYSVSREKKERFSLILESASTNQTSMYLCASSSTYTGGNQPQHFGDGTRLSIL.

This sequence joins TRBV11-1 and TRBJ1-1; no clear D gene. Trimming took off 5 bases at V and 1 base at J, with 17 bases between the two ends. CDR1 is SGHAT, CDR2 FQDESV, per germline (reference sequence). The CDR3 covers 16 residues. CDR3 in DNA: TGTGCCAGCAGCCCACGTAAGGGATCTCAGAACACTGAAGCTTTCTTT. Residues: CASSPRKGSQNTEAFF.

V is TRBV19 and J is TRBJ1-3; tentative D call: TRBD1 (5 bases). The V gene's germline CDR1 is LNHDA and CDR2 SQIVND (reference sequence). This CDR3 contains 14 residues. V gave up 7 bases and J gave up 0 bases, with 10 bases separating them. Written as DNA, the CDR3 is TGTGCCAGTAAGGGAAGGGGCTCTGGAAACACCATATATTTT. This translates into CASKGRGSGNTIYF.

The rearrangement links TRBV10-3 to TRBJ2-6, with 9 bases matching TRBD1. V shed 5 bases, J shed 0 bases, and the junction held 5 bases outside the gene matches. CDR1 is ENHRY, CDR2 SYGVKD, per germline. The CDR3 runs to 17 residues. The CDR3 reads CAISRGQGSSGANVLTF. For the CDR3, the DNA is TGTGCCATCAGTAGGGGACAGGGTAGCTCTGGGGCCAACGTCCTGACTTTC.

The chain joins TRBV2 to TRBJ2-1; D tentatively fits TRBD1 or TRBD2 (7 bases each). Trimming removed 5 bases at V and 7 bases at J, with 18 bases between. The CDR3 contains 15 residues. Per the germline V gene, CDR1 is SNHLY and CDR2 is FYNNEI. In DNA form, the CDR3 reads TGTGCCAGCAGTCAAGACAGGGTGGGGGGGAATGAGCAGTTCTTC. Its translation: CASSQDRVGGNEQFF.

The chain couples TRBV28 to TRBJ2-5; the D is unclear. Germline CDR1 is MDHEN and CDR2 is SYDVKM. The V end lost 1 base, the J end lost 2 bases, and 8 bases lay between the germline ends. The CDR3 length is 14 residues. The chain's CDR3 is CASSLSSLQETQYF. The CDR3 coding sequence is TGTGCCAGCAGTTTATCCTCACTACAAGAGACCCAGTACTTC.

The chain combines TRBV28 with TRBJ2-7; D unresolved. Germline V CDR1 and CDR2: MDHEN, SYDVKM. V was pared by 10 bases and J by 0 bases, with 10 bases between. The CDR3 extends over 12 amino acids. CDR3 sequence: CATDGSSYEQYF. As DNA, the CDR3 is TGTGCCACCGACGGTAGCTCCTACGAGCAGTACTTC.

This clone has only one observation. The genes are TRBV6-1 and TRBJ1-4, with D unclear. V lost 2 bases and J 3 bases, leaving 16 bases between the germline ends. The V gene's germline CDR1 is MNHNS and CDR2 SASEGT. This CDR3 region has 17 residues. CDR3 bases: TGTGCCAGCAGTGAATCTAGGTACCCTACGTCTAATGAAAAACTGTTTTTT. Translation gives CASSESRYPTSNEKLFF.

The rearrangement links TRBV5-5 to TRBJ2-1; possibly TRBD2 for D (5 bases). The V end lost 2 bases, the J end lost 2 bases, and 11 bases lay between the germline ends. The CDR3 spans 15 residues. From germline, CDR1 is SGHKS and CDR2 YYEKEE (reference sequence). In nucleotides, the CDR3 is TGTGCCAGCAGCTTAGCGGCGATAGCCTACAATGAGCAGTTCTTC. Translation gives CASSLAAIAYNEQFF. The whole variable domain, remainder taken from reference TRBV5-5 and TRBJ2-1, is DAGVTQSPTHLIKTRGQQVTLRCSPISGHKSVSWYQQVLGQGPQFIFQYYEKEERGRGNFPDRFSARQFPNYSSELNVNALLLGDSALYLCASSLAAIAYNEQFFGPGTRLTVL.

This clone was seen only once. The gene calls are TRBV2 and TRBJ1-6; perhaps TRBD1 as D (5 bases). The CDR3 runs 20 residues. The V gene lost 6 bases and the J gene lost 0 bases, with 24 bases spanning the gap. Germline lookup yields CDR1 SNHLY and CDR2 FYNNEI. The CDR3 nucleotides are TGTGCCAGCAGGCGTACAGGATTCTCTTTATTTAGCTCCTATAATTCACCCCTCCACTTT. Its translation: CASRRTGFSLFSSYNSPLHF.

The count of this clone is one. The chain recombines TRBV5-6 with TRBJ2-3; D possibly corresponds to TRBD2 (6 bases). The length of the CDR3 is 13 residues. Germline V gene sequence: CDR1 SGHDT, CDR2 YYEEEE. V was clipped by 4 bases and J by 3 bases, with 9 bases between them. The chain's CDR3 is CASSPGRTDTQYF. Written as DNA, the CDR3 is TGTGCCAGCAGCCCAGGGAGGACAGATACGCAGTATTTT. The full variable domain, rest sourced from reference TRBV5-6 and TRBJ2-3, is DAGVTQSPTHLIKTRGQQVTLRCSPKSGHDTVSWYQQALGQGPQFIFQYYEEEERQRGNFPDRFSGHQFPNYSSELNVNALLLGDSALYLCASSPGRTDTQYFGPGTRLTVL.

The chain joins TRBV14 to TRBJ1-3, with D possibly matching TRBD1 (6 bases). Per the germline V gene, CDR1 is SGHDN and CDR2 is FVKESK. This CDR3 region has 13 residues. V was pared by 9 bases and J by 2 bases, with 11 bases between. This chain's CDR3 is CASRRGAGNTIYF. DNA for the CDR3: TGTGCCAGTCGAAGGGGGGCTGGAAACACCATATATTTT.

This chain joins TRBV7-9 and TRBJ2-7, with D tentatively TRBD1 or TRBD2 (6 bases each). The CDR3 runs to 15 residues. Germline V lookup: CDR1 SEHNR, CDR2 FQNEAQ (reference sequence). V lost 1 base and J 4 bases, leaving 14 bases between the germline ends. The CDR3 is CASSLGRGERYEQYF. The CDR3 coding sequence is TGTGCCAGCAGCTTAGGGAGGGGGGAGAGATACGAGCAGTACTTC.

The chain joins TRBV28 to TRBJ1-2; D is unclear. This CDR3 is 13 amino acids long. V was pared by 6 bases and J by 8 bases, with 16 bases between. CDR1 and CDR2 (germline): MDHEN, SYDVKM. The DNA of the CDR3 is TGTGCCAGCAGCCTAATGTCAATTGGCGGCTACACCTTC. Protein product: CASSLMSIGGYTF.

The V and J genes are TRBV10-2 and TRBJ1-2, with no clear D. V lost 2 bases, J lost 2 bases, and 15 bases lay in between. The CDR3 length is 16 residues. Germline lookup yields CDR1 WSHSY and CDR2 SAAADI. The chain's CDR3 is CASSETLWNGNYGYTF. The CDR3 DNA is TGCGCCAGCAGTGAGACCCTCTGGAACGGGAACTATGGCTACACCTTC.

The chain uses TRBV4-2 and TRBJ2-2; 13 bases align to TRBD2. The CDR3 covers 16 residues. Germline lookup yields CDR1 LGHNA and CDR2 YNFKEQ. V lost 4 bases, J lost 6 bases, and 5 bases stayed unmatched. CDR3 DNA: TGTGCCAGCAGCCGTGGACTAGCGGGGGTTGCCGGGGAGCTGTTTTTT. Its protein product is CASSRGLAGVAGELFF.

This clone was detected once. The V call is TRBV28, the J call TRBJ1-2; 7 nucleotides align to TRBD1. Per germline, CDR1 MDHEN and CDR2 SYDVKM. Germline trimming cut 5 bases from V and 0 bases from J; bases unmatched to any gene: 6. The CDR3 has 15 amino acids. CDR3 region: CASSAYRGPNYGYTF. CDR3 DNA: TGTGCCAGCAGTGCATACAGGGGCCCTAACTATGGCTACACCTTC.

V and J are TRBV19 and TRBJ1-5; 7 nucleotides align to TRBD1. This CDR3 has 15 amino acids. The germline CDR1 and CDR2 sequences are LNHDA and SQIVND (reference sequence). V lost 5 bases to trimming and J lost 1 base; unmatched junction nucleotides: 5. The CDR3: CASSLYRGSNQPQHF. The CDR3 DNA reads TGTGCCAGTAGTTTATACAGGGGAAGCAATCAGCCCCAGCATTTT.

This rearrangement joins TRBV5-1 to TRBJ1-1, with D uncertain. The CDR3 is 14 residues long. CDR1 is SGHRS and CDR2 is YFSETQ in the germline V gene. The ends were cut back, 0 bases at V and 1 base at J, with 7 bases in the middle. For the CDR3, the DNA is TGCGCCAGCAGCTTGGAAGTAAAGAACACTGAAGCTTTCTTT. It translates to CASSLEVKNTEAFF.

The chain carries TRBV3-1 (or the pseudogene TRBV3-2) and TRBJ2-2; TRBD2 aligns across 8 bases. Germline V gene data show CDR1 as LGHDT and CDR2 as YNNKEL (reference sequence). The CDR3 runs to 16 residues. V was pared by 6 bases and J by 4 bases, with 10 bases of the junction left unmatched. CDR3 nucleotide sequence: TGTGCCAGCAGTTACGACCGGGGGGGAGTCACCGGGGAGCTGTTTTTT. Its translation is CASSYDRGGVTGELFF.

This clone appeared once. The chain carries TRBV7-3 and TRBJ2-5; 10 bases map to TRBD2. CDR1 and CDR2 from the germline V gene are SGHTA and FQGTGA. The J segment lost 2 bases and the V segment lost 2 bases, leaving 5 bases of the junction unmatched. The CDR3 consists of 16 residues. CDR3 nucleotide sequence: TGTGCCAGCAGCTTAGATAGCGGGAGGAGTCAAGAGACCCAGTACTTC. This encodes CASSLDSGRSQETQYF.

The chain recombines TRBV19 with TRBJ1-6; D ambiguous. Germline V CDR1 and CDR2: LNHDA, SQIVND (reference sequence). V was shortened by 5 bases and J by 4 bases, with 9 bases between the two germline ends. The CDR3 totals 14 residues. The CDR3 reads CASSSRAYNSPLHF. CDR3 coding DNA: TGTGCCAGTAGTTCTCGGGCATATAATTCACCCCTCCACTTT.